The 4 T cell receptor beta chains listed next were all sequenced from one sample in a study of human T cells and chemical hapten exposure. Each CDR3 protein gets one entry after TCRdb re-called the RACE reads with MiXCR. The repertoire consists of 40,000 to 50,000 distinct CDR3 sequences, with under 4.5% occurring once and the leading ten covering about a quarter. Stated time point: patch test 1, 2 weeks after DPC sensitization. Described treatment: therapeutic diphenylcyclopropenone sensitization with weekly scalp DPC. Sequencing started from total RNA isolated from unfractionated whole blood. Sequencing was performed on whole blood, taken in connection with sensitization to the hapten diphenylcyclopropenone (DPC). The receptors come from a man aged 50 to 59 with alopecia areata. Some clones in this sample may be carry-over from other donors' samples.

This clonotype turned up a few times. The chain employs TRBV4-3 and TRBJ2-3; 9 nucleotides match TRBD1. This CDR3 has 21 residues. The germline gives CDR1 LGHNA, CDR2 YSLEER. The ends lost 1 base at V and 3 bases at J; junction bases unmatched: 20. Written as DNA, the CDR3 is TGCGCCAGCAGCCAAGTTTCCCGATTAAACCGGGGACAGGGAGGGACAGATACGCAGTATTTT. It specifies CASSQVSRLNRGQGGTDTQYF.

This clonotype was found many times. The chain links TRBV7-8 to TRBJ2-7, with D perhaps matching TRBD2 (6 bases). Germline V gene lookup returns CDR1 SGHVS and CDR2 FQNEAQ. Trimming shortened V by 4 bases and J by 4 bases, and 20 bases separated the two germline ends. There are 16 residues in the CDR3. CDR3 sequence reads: CASSSPESSGSYEQYF. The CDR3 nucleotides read TGTGCCAGCAGCTCACCTGAAAGTAGCGGATCGTACGAGCAGTACTTC.

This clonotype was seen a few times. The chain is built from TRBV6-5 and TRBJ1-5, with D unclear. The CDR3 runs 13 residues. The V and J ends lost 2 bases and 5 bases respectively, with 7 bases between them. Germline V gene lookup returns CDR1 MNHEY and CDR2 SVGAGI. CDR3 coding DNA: TGTGCCAGCAGTTACCGGATGGATCAGCCCCAGCATTTT. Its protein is CASSYRMDQPQHF.

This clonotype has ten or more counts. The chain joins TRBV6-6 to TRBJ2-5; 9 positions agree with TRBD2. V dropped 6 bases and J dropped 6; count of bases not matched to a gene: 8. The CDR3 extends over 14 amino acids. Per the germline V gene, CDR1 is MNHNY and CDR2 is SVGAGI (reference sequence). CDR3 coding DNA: TGTGCCAGCAGGTCTCTAGCGGGACAACAGACCCAGTACTTC. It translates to CASRSLAGQQTQYF.